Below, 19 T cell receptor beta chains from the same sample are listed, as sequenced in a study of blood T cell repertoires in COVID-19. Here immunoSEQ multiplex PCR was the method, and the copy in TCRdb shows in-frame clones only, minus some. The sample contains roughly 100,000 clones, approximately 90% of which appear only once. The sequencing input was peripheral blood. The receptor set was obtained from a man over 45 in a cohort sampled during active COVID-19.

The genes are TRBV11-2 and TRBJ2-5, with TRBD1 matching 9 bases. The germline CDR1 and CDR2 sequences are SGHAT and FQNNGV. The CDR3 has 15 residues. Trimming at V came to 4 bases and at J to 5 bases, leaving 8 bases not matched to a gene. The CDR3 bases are TGTGCCAGCAGCTCCCGACAGGGGGGAGGGGAGACCCAGTACTTC. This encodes CASSSRQGGGETQYF. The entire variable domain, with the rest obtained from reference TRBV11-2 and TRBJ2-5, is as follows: EAGVAQSPRYKIIEKRQSVAFWCNPISGHATLYWYQQILGQGPKLLIQFQNNGVVDDSQLPKDRFSAERLKGVDSTLKIQPAKLEDSAVYLCASSSRQGGGETQYFGPGTRLLVL.

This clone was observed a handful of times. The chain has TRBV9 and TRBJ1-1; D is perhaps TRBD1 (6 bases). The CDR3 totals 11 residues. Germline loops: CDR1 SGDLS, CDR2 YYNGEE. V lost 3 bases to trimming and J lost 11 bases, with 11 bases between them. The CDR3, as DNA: TGTGCCAGCAGCGCATACGACAGGGCTTTCTTT. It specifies CASSAYDRAFF.

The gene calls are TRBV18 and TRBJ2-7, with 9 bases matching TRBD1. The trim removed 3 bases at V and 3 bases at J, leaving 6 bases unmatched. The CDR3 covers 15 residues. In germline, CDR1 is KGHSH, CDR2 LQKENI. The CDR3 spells CASSPGQGGGYEQYF. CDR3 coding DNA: TGTGCCAGCTCACCGGGACAGGGTGGAGGCTACGAGCAGTACTTC.

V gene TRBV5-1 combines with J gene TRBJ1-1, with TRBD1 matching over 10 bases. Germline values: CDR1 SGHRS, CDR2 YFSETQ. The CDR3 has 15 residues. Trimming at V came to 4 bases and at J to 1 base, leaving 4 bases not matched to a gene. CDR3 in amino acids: CASSPRQGANTEAFF. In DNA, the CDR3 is TGCGCCAGCAGCCCTCGACAGGGGGCGAACACTGAAGCTTTCTTT.

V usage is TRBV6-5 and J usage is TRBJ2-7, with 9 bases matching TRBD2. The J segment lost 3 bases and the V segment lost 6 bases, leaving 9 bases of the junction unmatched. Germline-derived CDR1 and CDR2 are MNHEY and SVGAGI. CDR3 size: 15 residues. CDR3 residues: CASSHKAAGGYEQYF. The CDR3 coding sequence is TGTGCCAGCAGCCATAAGGCAGCGGGGGGCTACGAGCAGTACTTC.

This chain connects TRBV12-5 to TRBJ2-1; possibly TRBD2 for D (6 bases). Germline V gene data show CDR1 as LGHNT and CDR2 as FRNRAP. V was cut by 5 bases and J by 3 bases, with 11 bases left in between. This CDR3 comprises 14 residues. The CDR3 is CASGRGLGYNEQFF. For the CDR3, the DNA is TGTGCTAGTGGTCGGGGACTGGGCTACAATGAGCAGTTCTTC.

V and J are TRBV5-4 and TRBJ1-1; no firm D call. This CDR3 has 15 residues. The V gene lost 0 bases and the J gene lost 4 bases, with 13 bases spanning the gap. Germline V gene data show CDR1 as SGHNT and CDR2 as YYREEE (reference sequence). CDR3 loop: CASSLDEGATTEAFF. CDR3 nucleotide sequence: TGTGCCAGCAGCTTGGATGAGGGTGCCACCACTGAAGCTTTCTTT.

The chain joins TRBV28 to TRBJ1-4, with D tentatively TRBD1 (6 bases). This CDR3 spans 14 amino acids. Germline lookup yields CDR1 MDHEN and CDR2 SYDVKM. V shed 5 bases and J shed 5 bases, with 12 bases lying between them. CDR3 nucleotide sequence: TGTGCCAGCAGTCTGACAGGCACGAATGAAAAACTGTTTTTT. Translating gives CASSLTGTNEKLFF.

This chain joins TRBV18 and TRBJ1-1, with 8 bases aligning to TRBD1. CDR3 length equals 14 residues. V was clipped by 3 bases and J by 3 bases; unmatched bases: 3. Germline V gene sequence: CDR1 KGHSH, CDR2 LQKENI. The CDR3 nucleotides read TGTGCCAGCTCACCCGGGACAGGCTACACTGAAGCTTTCTTT. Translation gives CASSPGTGYTEAFF.

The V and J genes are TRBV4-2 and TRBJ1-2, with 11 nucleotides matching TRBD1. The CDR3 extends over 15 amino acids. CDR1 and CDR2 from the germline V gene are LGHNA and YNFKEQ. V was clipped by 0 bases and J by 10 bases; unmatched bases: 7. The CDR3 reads CASSQEGDRGISYTF. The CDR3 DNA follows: TGTGCCAGCAGCCAAGAGGGGGACAGGGGGATCTCCTACACCTTC.

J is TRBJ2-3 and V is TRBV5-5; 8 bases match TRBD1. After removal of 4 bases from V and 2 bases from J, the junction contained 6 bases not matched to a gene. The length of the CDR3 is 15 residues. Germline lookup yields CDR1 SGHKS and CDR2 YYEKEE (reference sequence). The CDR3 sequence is CASSPRQGYTDTQYF. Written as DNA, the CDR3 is TGTGCCAGCAGCCCCAGACAGGGGTACACAGATACGCAGTATTTT. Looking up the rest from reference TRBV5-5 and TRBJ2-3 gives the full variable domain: DAGVTQSPTHLIKTRGQQVTLRCSPISGHKSVSWYQQVLGQGPQFIFQYYEKEERGRGNFPDRFSARQFPNYSSELNVNALLLGDSALYLCASSPRQGYTDTQYFGPGTRLTVL.

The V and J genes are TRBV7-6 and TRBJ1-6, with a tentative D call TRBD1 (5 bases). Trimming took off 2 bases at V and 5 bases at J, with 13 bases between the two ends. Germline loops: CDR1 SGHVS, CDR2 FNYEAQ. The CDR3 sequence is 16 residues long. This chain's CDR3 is CASSLLQGRDNSPLHF. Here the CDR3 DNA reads TGTGCCAGCAGCTTACTTCAGGGAAGGGATAATTCACCCCTCCACTTT.

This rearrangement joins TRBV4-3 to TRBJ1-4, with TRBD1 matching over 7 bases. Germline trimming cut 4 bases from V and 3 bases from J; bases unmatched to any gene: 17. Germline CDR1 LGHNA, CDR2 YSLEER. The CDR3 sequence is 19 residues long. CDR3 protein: CASSPVKGQSSRPNEKLFF. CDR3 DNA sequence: TGCGCCAGCAGCCCAGTCAAGGGACAGTCCTCCCGACCTAATGAAAAACTGTTTTTT.

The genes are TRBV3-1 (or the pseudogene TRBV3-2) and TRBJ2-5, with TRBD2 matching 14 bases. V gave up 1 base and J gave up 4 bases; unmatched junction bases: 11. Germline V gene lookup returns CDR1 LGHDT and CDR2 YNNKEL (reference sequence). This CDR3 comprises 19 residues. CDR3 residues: CASSQGGRLAGGSGETQYF. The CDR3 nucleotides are TGTGCCAGCAGCCAAGGCGGCCGACTAGCGGGGGGGAGCGGAGAGACCCAGTACTTC.

The CDR3 coding sequence is TGTGCCAGCAGTTCCCAGGGCCACGAGCAGTACGTC. Protein sequence: CASSSQGHEQYV. The chain employs TRBV28 and TRBJ2-7; the D gene is possibly TRBD1 (5 bases). V lost 4 bases and J lost 5, with 9 bases in between. The germline gives CDR1 MDHEN, CDR2 SYDVKM. The CDR3 is 12 residues long.

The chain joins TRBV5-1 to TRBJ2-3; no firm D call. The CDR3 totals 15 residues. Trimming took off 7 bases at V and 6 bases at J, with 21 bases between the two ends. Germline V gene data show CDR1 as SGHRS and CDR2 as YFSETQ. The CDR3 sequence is CASSLPSKPTDTQYF. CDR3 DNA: TGCGCCAGCTCCCTCCCCTCGAAGCCAACCGATACGCAGTATTTT.

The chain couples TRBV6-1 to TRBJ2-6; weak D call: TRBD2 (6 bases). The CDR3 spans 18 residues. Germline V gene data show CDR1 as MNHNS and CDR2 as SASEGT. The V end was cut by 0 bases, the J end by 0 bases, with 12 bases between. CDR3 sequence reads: CASSEALVGGSGANVLTF. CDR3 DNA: TGTGCCAGCAGTGAAGCGCTGGTGGGGGGCTCTGGGGCCAACGTCCTGACTTTC.

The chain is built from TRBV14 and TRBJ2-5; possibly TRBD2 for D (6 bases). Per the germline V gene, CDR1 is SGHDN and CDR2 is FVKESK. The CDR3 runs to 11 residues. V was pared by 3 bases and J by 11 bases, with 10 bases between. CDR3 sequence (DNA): TGTGCCAGCAGCCAGCGGGGCGGACAGTACTTC. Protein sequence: CASSQRGGQYF.

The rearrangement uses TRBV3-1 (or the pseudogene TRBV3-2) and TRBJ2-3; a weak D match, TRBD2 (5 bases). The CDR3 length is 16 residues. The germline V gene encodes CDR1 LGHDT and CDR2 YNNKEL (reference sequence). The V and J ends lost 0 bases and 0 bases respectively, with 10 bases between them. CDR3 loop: CASSQDTAASTDTQYF. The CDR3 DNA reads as TGTGCCAGCAGCCAAGATACAGCGGCGAGCACAGATACGCAGTATTTT.